These 27 T cell receptor beta chains came from one sample sequenced in a study of CD8 T cells in Susac syndrome. An input of roughly 0.5 to 1 ug of RNA was subjected to reverse transcription using random hexamers. From the immunoSEQ multiplex PCR reads, TCRdb called clonotypes with MiXCR, one entry per CDR3 protein. This table has roughly 110,000 distinct CDR3 sequences, approximately 93% appearing once. Source material: CD8+ T cells from PBMCs. These receptors were collected from a human donor with Susac syndrome.

This rearrangement joins TRBV7-6 to TRBJ2-1; 9 positions match TRBD2. The J segment lost 2 bases and the V segment lost 5 bases, leaving 7 bases of the junction unmatched. The germline V gene has CDR1 SGHVS and CDR2 FNYEAQ. The CDR3 totals 16 residues. CDR3 sequence reads: CASSVRGGGAYNEQFF. The CDR3 DNA reads as TGTGCCAGCAGCGTCCGAGGCGGGGGGGCCTACAATGAGCAGTTCTTC.

The chain couples TRBV27 to TRBJ1-5; D not resolved. V was shortened by 3 bases and J by 4 bases, with 7 bases between the two germline ends. Germline V gene lookup returns CDR1 MNHEY and CDR2 SMNVEV (reference sequence). This CDR3 is built from 13 residues. CDR3 region: CASSLGHNQPQHF. The CDR3 DNA follows: TGTGCCAGCAGTTTGGGCCATAATCAGCCCCAGCATTTT.

This clonotype turned up a few times. The chain couples TRBV7-2 to TRBJ1-2; 7 bases agree with TRBD1. The junction had 10 bases not matched to a gene; V was cut back by 5 bases and J by 4 bases. CDR3 size: 15 residues. The germline V gene encodes CDR1 SGHTA and CDR2 FQGNSA. In nucleotides, the CDR3 is TGTGCCAGCAGCCCCGGGACAGAATGGAGCTATGGCTACACCTTC. This codes for CASSPGTEWSYGYTF. Using reference TRBV7-2 and TRBJ1-2 for the parts outside the CDR3, the full variable domain is GAGVSQSPSNKVTEKGKDVELRCDPISGHTALYWYRQSLGQGLEFLIYFQGNSAPDKSGLPSDRFSAERTGGSVSTLTIQRTQQEDSAVYLCASSPGTEWSYGYTFGSGTRLTVV.

In DNA, the CDR3 is TGTGCCAGCAGCGTAGCTAATGGACAGGGTAGGACAGATACGCAGTATTTT. Encoded protein: CASSVANGQGRTDTQYF. This rearrangement joins TRBV9 to TRBJ2-3; 8 nucleotides match TRBD1. The V segment lost 0 bases and the J segment 3 bases; nucleotides outside the gene matches: 9. CDR3 length equals 17 residues. CDR1 and CDR2 from the germline V gene are SGDLS and YYNGEE.

V usage is TRBV7-2 and J usage is TRBJ2-1, with D possibly TRBD2 on 8 matching bases. Trimming left V 4 bases short and J 7 bases short, with 17 bases between. Germline V gene data show CDR1 as SGHTA and CDR2 as FQGNSA. CDR3 size: 15 residues. Here the CDR3 reads CASSSREGRGNEQFF. As DNA, the CDR3 is TGTGCCAGCAGCTCTCGGGAGGGCAGGGGGAATGAGCAGTTCTTC.

V gene TRBV5-1 combines with J gene TRBJ1-5; D is ambiguous. This CDR3 has 15 amino acids. Germline V CDR1 and CDR2: SGHRS, YFSETQ. Trimming pared 0 bases from V and 7 bases from J, leaving 14 bases between. The CDR3 spells CASSLGGGVLQPQHF. In DNA form, the CDR3 reads TGCGCCAGCAGCTTGGGCGGCGGAGTGTTGCAGCCCCAGCATTTT. Full variable domain (missing parts from reference TRBV5-1 and TRBJ1-5): KAGVTQTPRYLIKTRGQQVTLSCSPISGHRSVSWYQQTPGQGLQFLFEYFSETQRNKGNFPGRFSGRQFSNSRSEMNVSTLELGDSALYLCASSLGGGVLQPQHFGDGTRLSIL.

The chain employs TRBV19 and TRBJ2-7; possible D gene TRBD2, 6 bases. V was pared by 6 bases and J by 4 bases, with 13 bases between. Germline CDR1 and CDR2: LNHDA and SQIVND (reference sequence). The CDR3 length is 13 residues. The CDR3 bases are TGTGCCAGTAGACCGGGAGTTGGATACGAGCAGTACTTC. It translates to CASRPGVGYEQYF.

The chain has TRBV29-1 and TRBJ2-5; D is uncertain. Germline V CDR1 and CDR2: SQVTM, ANQGSEA. This CDR3 region has 12 residues. Trimming took 0 bases from V and 3 from J, leaving 5 bases between them. CDR3 sequence: CSVEDAEETQYF. The CDR3 nucleotides read TGCAGCGTTGAAGACGCGGAAGAGACCCAGTACTTC.

V gene TRBV20-1 combines with J gene TRBJ2-1, with a possible D match to TRBD2 (7 bases). V was pared by 0 bases and J by 8 bases, with 20 bases between. Germline lookup yields CDR1 DFQATT and CDR2 SNEGSKA (reference sequence). The CDR3 is 16 amino acids. The CDR3 here is CSARDRGAGGRHEQFF. The CDR3 coding sequence is TGCAGTGCTAGAGATAGGGGAGCCGGGGGGCGGCATGAGCAGTTCTTC.

This chain links TRBV15 with TRBJ2-1; TRBD2 is a possible D gene (5 bases). The CDR3 spans 13 residues. CDR1 and CDR2 from the germline V gene are LNHNV and YYDKDF (reference sequence). V gave up 9 bases and J gave up 6 bases, with 15 bases separating them. CDR3 DNA sequence: TGTGCCACGACGACTAAACGGGGCAATGAGCAGTTCTTC. It is translated as CATTTKRGNEQFF.

This clonotype was picked up one time. The CDR3 DNA sequence: TGTGCCAGCAGCGGCGGGGGGGCCCACAATGAGCAGTTCTTC. Amino acid sequence: CASSGGGAHNEQFF. The chain combines TRBV3-1 with TRBJ2-1; TRBD2 aligns across 9 bases. CDR3 length equals 14 residues. V was pared by 5 bases and J by 5 bases, with 4 bases of the junction left unmatched. Germline-derived CDR1 and CDR2 are LGHDT and YNNKEL (reference sequence).

The chain couples TRBV29-1 to TRBJ2-7; D gene uncertain. V was clipped by 5 bases and J by 2 bases, with 7 bases between them. This CDR3 contains 11 residues. CDR1 is SQVTM and CDR2 is ANQGSEA in the germline V gene. The CDR3 loop reads CSVSGPYEQYF. CDR3 nucleotides: TGCAGCGTTTCCGGACCCTACGAGCAGTACTTC.

The chain joins TRBV27 to TRBJ1-2; no clear D. V lost 0 bases to trimming and J lost 8 bases, with 13 bases between them. The germline V gene encodes CDR1 MNHEY and CDR2 SMNVEV (reference sequence). The CDR3 consists of 14 residues. The CDR3 protein is CASSLSTLKGGYTF. The CDR3 bases are TGTGCCAGCAGTTTATCGACACTTAAAGGAGGCTACACCTTC.

The chain has TRBV7-9 and TRBJ2-3; perhaps TRBD2 as D (5 bases). Between the trimmed V and J ends, which lost 5 bases and 4 bases, there was a span of 10 bases. Germline V CDR1 and CDR2: SEHNR, FQNEAQ (reference sequence). The CDR3 is 13 residues long. This CDR3 reads CASSPVASDTQYF. CDR3 coding DNA: TGTGCCAGCAGCCCAGTAGCGTCAGATACGCAGTATTTT.

This chain links TRBV9 with TRBJ1-1; no clear D gene. The CDR3 extends over 12 amino acids. The V gene lost 3 bases and the J gene lost 2 bases, with 5 bases spanning the gap. Germline-derived CDR1 and CDR2 are SGDLS and YYNGEE. The CDR3 reads CASSAVNTEAFF. The DNA for the CDR3 is TGTGCCAGCAGCGCCGTCAACACTGAAGCTTTCTTT.

The chain combines TRBV6-2 or TRBV6-3 with TRBJ1-1; no clear D. The germline V gene encodes CDR1 MNHEY and CDR2 SVGEGT. V was clipped by 6 bases and J by 4 bases, with 12 bases between them. CDR3 length: 13 amino acids. Here the CDR3 reads CASRPTEGTEAFF. In DNA, the CDR3 is TGTGCCAGCAGGCCCACTGAGGGCACTGAAGCTTTCTTT.

The rearrangement joins TRBV29-1 to TRBJ2-7; D gene ambiguous. The germline CDR1 and CDR2 sequences are SQVTM and ANQGSEA. V lost 2 bases to trimming and J lost 0 bases, with 11 bases between them. The CDR3 contains 14 residues. The CDR3 sequence is CSVESQDRSYEQYF. CDR3 coding DNA: TGCAGCGTTGAAAGTCAGGATCGCTCCTACGAGCAGTACTTC.

This chain joins TRBV27 and TRBJ2-1; 7 bases map to TRBD2. Germline V gene sequence: CDR1 MNHEY, CDR2 SMNVEV (reference sequence). V was clipped by 6 bases and J by 5 bases; unmatched bases: 22. This CDR3 has 19 residues. CDR3: CASSHQRVREASGNNEQFF. The CDR3 DNA sequence: TGTGCCAGCAGCCACCAGCGGGTGAGGGAGGCTAGCGGCAACAATGAGCAGTTCTTC.

The J gene is TRBJ2-2, the V gene TRBV12-5, with D hard to call. Germline V gene sequence: CDR1 LGHNT, CDR2 FRNRAP. The V end was cut by 6 bases, the J end by 5 bases, with 7 bases between. This CDR3 comprises 12 residues. The CDR3 region is CASGNETGELFF. The CDR3, as DNA: TGTGCTAGTGGGAATGAAACCGGGGAGCTGTTTTTT.

The chain combines TRBV23-1 with TRBJ2-2; weak D call: TRBD2 (5 bases). TRBV23-1 is an ORF; its function is uncertain. This CDR3 is built from 16 residues. With 2 bases removed from V and 4 bases from J, the gap between germline ends came to 14 bases. CDR3 DNA sequence: TGCGCCAGCAGTCAAAGGACCCCGGGGAGCACCGGGGAGCTGTTTTTT. Residues: CASSQRTPGSTGELFF.

A few counts support this clonotype. J is TRBJ2-7 and V is TRBV29-1; 11 nucleotides agree with TRBD2. The CDR3 is made up of 13 amino acids. The germline V gene encodes CDR1 SQVTM and CDR2 ANQGSEA. V was clipped by 8 bases and J by 0 bases; unmatched bases: 3. The CDR3 here is CSTSGGTSYEQYF. The CDR3 bases are TGCAGCACTAGCGGGGGAACCTCCTACGAGCAGTACTTC.

The rearrangement joins TRBV7-9 to TRBJ2-1; the D gene is possibly TRBD2 (5 bases). V gave up 2 bases and J gave up 0 bases, with 5 bases separating them. Germline V CDR1 and CDR2: SEHNR, FQNEAQ (reference sequence). The CDR3 is 14 amino acids. CDR3 residues: CASSLSGSYNEQFF. Written as DNA, the CDR3 is TGTGCCAGCAGCTTAAGCGGCTCCTACAATGAGCAGTTCTTC.

The rearrangement links TRBV20-1 to TRBJ2-7; 7 nucleotides agree with TRBD1. V was pared by 3 bases and J by 5 bases, with 10 bases of the junction left unmatched. Germline V lookup: CDR1 DFQATT, CDR2 SNEGSKA (reference sequence). The CDR3 length is 14 residues. As DNA, the CDR3 is TGCAGTGCTAGTGATAGGCAGGGGGTCGACGAGCAGTACTTC. Translation gives CSASDRQGVDEQYF.

In DNA, the CDR3 is TGTGCCACCAGCAGGGACAGGGGCGCTGAAGCTTTCTTT. Residues: CATSRDRGAEAFF. The rearrangement links TRBV15 to TRBJ1-1; TRBD1 matches 9 bases. After removal of 3 bases from V and 6 bases from J, the junction contained 2 bases not matched to a gene. The CDR3 has 13 residues. Germline CDR1 and CDR2: LNHNV and YYDKDF (reference sequence).

The chain carries TRBV29-1 and TRBJ2-1; 7 bases line up with TRBD1. The CDR3 runs 13 residues. J gave up 6 bases and V 2 bases, and 4 bases lay outside the gene matches. Germline loops: CDR1 SQVTM, CDR2 ANQGSEA. CDR3 sequence: CSVEFTGANEQFF. CDR3 DNA sequence: TGCAGCGTTGAATTCACAGGGGCCAATGAGCAGTTCTTC.

The rearrangement links TRBV27 to TRBJ2-3; D remains unclear. Germline V CDR1 and CDR2: MNHEY, SMNVEV (reference sequence). This CDR3 has 15 amino acids. With 1 base removed from V and 0 bases from J, the gap between germline ends came to 8 bases. This chain's CDR3 is CASSLWQGSTDTQYF. Here the CDR3 DNA reads TGTGCCAGCAGTTTATGGCAAGGGAGCACAGATACGCAGTATTTT.

The J gene is TRBJ1-1, the V gene TRBV12-3 or TRBV12-4; 9 nucleotides agree with TRBD1. The CDR3 is 14 amino acids. Losses at the gene ends were 6 bases for V and 4 bases for J; bases not matched to a gene: 6. The CDR3 spells CASSLQGALTEAFF. DNA for the CDR3: TGTGCCAGCAGCCTACAGGGGGCTCTCACTGAAGCTTTCTTT.